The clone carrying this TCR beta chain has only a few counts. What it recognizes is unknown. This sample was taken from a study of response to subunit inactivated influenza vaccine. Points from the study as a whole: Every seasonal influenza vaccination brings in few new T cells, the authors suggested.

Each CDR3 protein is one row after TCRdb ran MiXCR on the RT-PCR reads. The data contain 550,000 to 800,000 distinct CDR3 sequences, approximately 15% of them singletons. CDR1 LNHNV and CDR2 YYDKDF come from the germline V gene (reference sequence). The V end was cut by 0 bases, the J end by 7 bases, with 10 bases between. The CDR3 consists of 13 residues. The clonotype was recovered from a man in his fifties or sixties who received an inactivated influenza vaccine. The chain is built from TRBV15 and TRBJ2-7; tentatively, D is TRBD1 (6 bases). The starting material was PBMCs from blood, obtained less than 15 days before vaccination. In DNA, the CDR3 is TGTGCCACCAGCAGAGACCACGACAGGGAGCAGTACTTC. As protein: CATSRDHDREQYF.